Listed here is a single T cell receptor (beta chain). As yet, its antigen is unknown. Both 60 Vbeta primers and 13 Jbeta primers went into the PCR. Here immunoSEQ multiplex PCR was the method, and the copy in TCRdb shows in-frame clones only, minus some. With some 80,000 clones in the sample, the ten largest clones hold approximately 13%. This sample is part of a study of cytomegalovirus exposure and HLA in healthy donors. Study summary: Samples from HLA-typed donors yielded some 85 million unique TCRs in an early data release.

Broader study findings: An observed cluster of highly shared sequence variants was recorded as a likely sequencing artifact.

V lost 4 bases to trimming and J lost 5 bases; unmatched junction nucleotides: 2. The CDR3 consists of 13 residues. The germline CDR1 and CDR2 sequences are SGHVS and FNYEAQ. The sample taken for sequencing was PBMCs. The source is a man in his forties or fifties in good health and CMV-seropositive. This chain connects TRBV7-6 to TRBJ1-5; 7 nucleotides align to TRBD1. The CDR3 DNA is TGTGCCAGCAGCTCCCAGGGGGATCAGCCCCAGCATTTT. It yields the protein CASSSQGDQPQHF.